The T cell receptor (beta chain) under discussion was sequenced for a study of identical twins. Study-wide results and caveats: The study found that models underestimated out-of-frame TCR alpha sharing in monozygotic twins.

Turning to this clonotype: As yet, its antigen is unknown.

CDR1 is WSHSY and CDR2 is SAAADI in the germline V gene. The CDR3 covers 14 residues. V shed 9 bases and J 5 bases; nucleotides not matched to a gene: 7. One entry per CDR3 protein results from TCRdb running MiXCR on the 5' RACE reads. The sample lists 450,000 or so distinct CDR3 sequences, over 11% seen once, with approximately 1% in the top ten. The same data also contributed to another study, on yellow fever vaccine responses in identical twins.

The sequence was obtained from a woman between 18 and 29 years old in good health. The genes are TRBV10-2 and TRBJ2-3; 11 bases line up with TRBD2. Sequencing was done on a sample of CD4+ T cells sorted from blood. CDR3 amino acids: CASDLAGGIDTQYF. The CDR3 DNA reads TGCGCCAGTGACCTAGCGGGAGGCATAGATACGCAGTATTTT.